This T cell receptor (beta chain) was identified during a study of CD8 T cells in Susac syndrome (dated by TCRdb to about 2019). Study-wide context: Among the Susac syndrome patients who were sequenced, clinically active disease was present in six and clinical remission was observed in roughly 8. At blood withdrawal, Susac syndrome patients were either therapy-naive, taking corticosteroids (in some cases with IVIg as well), or taking IVIg alone. The study used repertoire sequencing to test whether antigen drove CD8+ T cell activation and differentiation in Susac syndrome. The clonality of the CD8+ T cell repertoire was compared across approximately 12 healthy donors, around 14 Susac syndrome patients and around 16 multiple sclerosis patients. The paper as a whole reports these results and caveats: In the total CD8+ and CD8+ TEMRA repertoires, about 16 and five Susac-specific public clones, respectively, were identified. The study acknowledged that relatively few individuals were included in the TCR sequencing and HLA analysis. CD8+ repertoires in Susac syndrome showed clonal expansion, which was highest in CD8+ TEMRA cells and was greater in clinically active patients than in remitting patients.

After removal of 3 bases from V and 2 bases from J, the junction retains 6 bases not matched to a gene. From the germline V gene (reference sequence), CDR1 is DFQATT and CDR2 is SNEGSKA. The CDR3 measures 15 amino acids from cysteine to phenylalanine. The entry retains the CDR3 DNA only, 45 bases that are in frame from base 1. This clonotype was found once. No antigen is known for it. The record has no base qualities; no much larger clone is one base away. One read provides weak support. RNA was extracted using the RNeasy kit, and roughly 0.5 to 1 ug of the RNA was reverse transcribed with random hexamers. The immunoSEQ multiplex PCR assay, which covers 54 Vbeta and 13 Jbeta segments, was used to amplify TCR beta CDR3 regions. PCR amplification bias was corrected using a synthetic template baseline for primer optimization and computational correction. The paper's data handling went like this. Reads were annotated to V, D and J genes per IMGT and analyzed with immunoSEQ Analyzer, keeping only productive sequences. Clonality was calculated as one minus the Shannon entropy normalized by log2 of the number of productive unique sequences. For each patient and control, public and private clones were evaluated among the 100 most prevalent clones. A clone was defined as Susac-specific if it was absent from the healthy and MS cohorts, from around 960 published viral clones and from other ImmuneACCESS disease sequences. TCRdb handled the public reads itself, with Q25 trimming in fastp and clone calling in MiXCR, and kept productive beta chains. Rows with a matching CDR3 protein are joined into one entry that keeps the most common DNA and genes. TCRdb's processing, not the study's, gives the V and J calls here. The sample data list some 120,000 distinct CDR3 sequences, and around 94% of these were observed just once. The ten most abundant clones make up about 0.19% of the sample.

Peripheral blood CD8+ and CD4+ T cells from healthy donors, Susac syndrome patients and multiple sclerosis patients were profiled using high-throughput TCR beta sequencing. The Susac syndrome patients fulfilled recently defined diagnostic criteria for either definite or probable disease. CD8+ TEMRA cells were enriched by FACS, while bulk CD8+ and CD4+ T cells were purified by magnetic negative isolation. Blood was drawn into EDTA tubes, processed within 24 hours, and PBMCs were isolated by density gradient centrifugation. PBMCs intended for TCR sequencing were cryopreserved in liquid nitrogen and were subsequently thawed in a 37 degrees C water bath. The sorted or isolated CD4+, CD8+ and CD8+ TEMRA cells reached a purity of at least 90%.

This chain joins TRBV20-1 to TRBJ2-1, and TRBD2 matches 8 of the central bases. The sequenced material came from CD8+ T cells from PBMCs. This receptor was obtained from a human donor with Susac syndrome. The nucleotide sequence reads as follows: TGCAGTGCTAGTCCCAGCGGGGGAACCTACAATGAGCAGTTCTTC. It codes for CSASPSGGTYNEQFF.